This is a list of T cell receptor beta chains from one sample in a study of blood T cell repertoires in COVID-19. Assay: immunoSEQ multiplex PCR; the TCRdb copy retains only in-frame clones and omits some. Among 200,000 to 300,000 clones, 87% were seen once, and the ten largest hold approximately 7.5%. The sample consisted of peripheral blood. Receptors originate from a man in his fifties or sixties who had recovered from COVID-19. The CDR3 runs from the conserved cysteine through the conserved F or W. Each record gives: J gene, V gene, clone size, D gene, CDR3 protein, CDR3 DNA. A D gene is named only where the DNA matches it firmly. Size tells how often a clone was seen (once, few, many) or the class of an expanded clone, and some rows leave it out.

TRBJ2-7 | TRBV7-6 | NA | NA | CASSPSGYDEQYF | TGTGCCAGCAGCCCCTCGGGGTATGACGAGCAGTACTTC
TRBJ2-7 | TRBV5-4 | NA | NA | CASSFGRQGSSYEQYF | TGTGCCAGCAGCTTTGGTCGGCAGGGCAGCTCCTACGAGCAGTACTTC
TRBJ1-1 | TRBV14 | NA | NA | CASSQAREAFF | TGTGCCAGCAGCCAAGCCCGGGAAGCTTTCTTT
TRBJ1-3 | TRBV9 | NA | NA | CASTGGRGSGNTIYF | TGTGCCAGCACAGGAGGCCGGGGCTCTGGAAACACCATATATTTT
TRBJ2-1 | TRBV4-2 | NA | TRBD2 | CASSPSGGRDNGQFF | TGTGCCAGCAGCCCTAGCGGGGGCAGGGACAATGGGCAGTTCTTC
TRBJ2-7 | TRBV2 | NA | TRBD2 | CASSEVDPGTSVSEQYF | TGTGCCAGCAGTGAGGTTGACCCAGGGACTAGTGTTTCCGAGCAGTACTTC
TRBJ2-1 | TRBV6-6 | NA | TRBD2 | CASSYGLAANNEQFF | TGTGCCAGCAGTTACGGACTAGCGGCCAACAATGAGCAGTTCTTC
TRBJ2-2 | TRBV24-1 | NA | TRBD2 | CATSDPSGGAIGELFF | TGTGCCACCAGTGATCCCAGCGGGGGGGCCATAGGGGAGCTGTTTTTT
TRBJ1-3 | TRBV5-1 | few | TRBD1 | CASTDRGHTIYF | TGCGCCTCCACCGACAGGGGGCACACCATATATTTT
TRBJ2-1 | TRBV27 | NA | TRBD2 | CASSFLAGVGANEQFF | TGTGCCAGCAGTTTTCTAGCGGGGGTAGGGGCGAATGAGCAGTTCTTC
TRBJ2-3 | TRBV6-5 | NA | NA | CASMETGFTDTQYF | TGTGCCAGCATGGAGACAGGTTTCACAGATACGCAGTATTTT
TRBJ2-5 | TRBV5-5 | NA | TRBD1 | CASSLGQGAWTQYF | TGTGCCAGCAGCCTGGGACAGGGGGCATGGACCCAGTACTTC
TRBJ2-2 | TRBV7-9 | once | NA | CASSSGGTVNTGELFF | TGTGCCAGCAGTTCAGGAGGGACAGTGAACACCGGGGAGCTGTTTTTT
TRBJ1-1 | TRBV5-1 | NA | NA | CASSLAVGRVNTEAFF | TGCGCCAGCAGCTTGGCCGTGGGGAGGGTTAACACTGAAGCTTTCTTT
TRBJ2-4 | TRBV19 | NA | NA | CASSLRAAKNIQYF | TGTGCCAGTAGCCTCAGGGCTGCCAAAAACATTCAGTACTTC
TRBJ2-1 | TRBV7-2 | NA | TRBD2 | CASSLGLTSGHNEQFF | TGTGCCAGCAGCTTAGGTTTGACTAGCGGGCACAATGAGCAGTTCTTC
TRBJ2-5 | TRBV2 | NA | NA | CASSALIEETQYF | TGTGCCAGCAGCGCCCTCATCGAGGAGACCCAGTACTTC
TRBJ1-6 | TRBV15 | NA | NA | CATISGYESPLHF | TGTGCCACCATTTCGGGGTACGAATCACCCCTCCACTTT
TRBJ1-6 | TRBV5-1 | NA | TRBD1 | CASSLGTGAKSPLHF | TGCGCCAGCAGCTTGGGGACAGGGGCAAAATCACCCCTCCACTTT
TRBJ2-7 | TRBV5-6 | NA | NA | CASSLLKSREQYF | TGTGCCAGCAGCTTGTTGAAGTCGCGCGAGCAGTACTTC
TRBJ1-5 | TRBV19 | NA | NA | CASTHWGTENQPQHF | TGTGCCAGTACCCATTGGGGGACTGAGAATCAGCCCCAGCATTTT
TRBJ1-1 | TRBV6-5 | NA | NA | CASSYRGGVAEAFF | TGTGCCAGCAGTTACCGGGGAGGGGTAGCTGAAGCTTTCTTT
TRBJ1-2 | TRBV6-5 | NA | NA | CASSYTGTVSYGYTF | TGTGCCAGCAGCTATACCGGGACTGTAAGCTATGGCTACACCTTC
TRBJ1-4 | TRBV6-5 | NA | TRBD1 | CASRGTGANEKLFF | TGTGCCAGCAGGGGGACAGGCGCTAATGAAAAACTGTTTTTT
TRBJ1-3 | TRBV7-2 | NA | NA | CASSLEFGGVGNTIYF | TGTGCCAGCAGCTTAGAGTTCGGGGGAGTTGGAAACACCATATATTTT
TRBJ1-5 | TRBV30 | few | NA | CAWSVLGQNQPQHF | TGTGCCTGGAGTGTACTAGGGCAGAATCAGCCCCAGCATTTT
TRBJ2-3 | TRBV9 | NA | NA | CASSVVPSLPDTQYF | TGTGCCAGCAGCGTAGTTCCTAGCCTCCCAGATACGCAGTATTTT